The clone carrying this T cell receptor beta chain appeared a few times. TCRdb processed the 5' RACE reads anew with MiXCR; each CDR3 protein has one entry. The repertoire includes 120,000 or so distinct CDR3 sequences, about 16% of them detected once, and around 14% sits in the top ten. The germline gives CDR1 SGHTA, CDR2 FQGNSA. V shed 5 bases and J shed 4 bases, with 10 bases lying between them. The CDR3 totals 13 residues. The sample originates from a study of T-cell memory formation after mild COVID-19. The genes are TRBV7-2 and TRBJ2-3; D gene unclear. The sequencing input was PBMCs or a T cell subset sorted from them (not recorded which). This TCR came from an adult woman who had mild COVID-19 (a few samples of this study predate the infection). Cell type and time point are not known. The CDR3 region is CASSVLVADTQYF. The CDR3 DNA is TGTGCCAGCAGCGTGTTGGTGGCAGATACGCAGTATTTT.